The next 26 T cell receptor beta chains were all read from a single sample in a study of blood T cell repertoires in COVID-19. Produced via immunoSEQ multiplex PCR; TCRdb's table is partial and in-frame only. The profile shows around 180,000 clones, roughly 81% of them singletons. Sequences were obtained from peripheral blood. These receptors were taken from a woman of 80 years or more with COVID-19, enrolled during active disease.

The chain employs TRBV7-9 and TRBJ2-7; D is perhaps TRBD2 (6 bases). The V end was cut by 1 base, the J end by 2 bases, with 12 bases between. Germline lookup yields CDR1 SEHNR and CDR2 FQNEAQ (reference sequence). This CDR3 spans 15 amino acids. CDR3: CASSLGPGGTYEQYF. The CDR3 region has the DNA TGTGCCAGCAGCTTAGGGCCAGGCGGGACCTACGAGCAGTACTTC. The full variable domain, rest sourced from reference TRBV7-9 and TRBJ2-7, is DTGVSQNPRHKITKRGQNVTFRCDPISEHNRLYWYRQTLGQGPEFLTYFQNEAQLEKSRLLSDRFSAERPKGSFSTLEIQRTEQGDSAMYLCASSLGPGGTYEQYFGPGTRLTVT.

V is TRBV28 and J is TRBJ1-2; the match to TRBD1 covers 9 bases. The germline gives CDR1 MDHEN, CDR2 SYDVKM. Trimming at V came to 6 bases and at J to 1 base, leaving 9 bases not matched to a gene. The CDR3 sequence is 16 residues long. For the CDR3, the DNA is TGTGCCAGCAGGCCCATGGGACAGGGACTTAACTATGGCTACACCTTC. Encoded protein: CASRPMGQGLNYGYTF.

With regard to this clone: Other DNA sequences in the sample encode the same CDR3. The chain combines TRBV4-2 with TRBJ2-7, with 7 bases matching TRBD2. Germline V gives CDR1 LGHNA, CDR2 YNFKEQ. Losses at the gene ends were 3 bases for V and 0 bases for J; bases not matched to a gene: 2. This CDR3 region has 14 residues. Here the CDR3 DNA reads TGTGCCAGCAGCCAGGGGGGGAGCTCCTACGAGCAGTACTTC. Amino acid sequence: CASSQGGSSYEQYF.

The chain recombines TRBV18 with TRBJ2-7; 9 bases fit TRBD1. The junction had 4 bases not matched to a gene; V was cut back by 5 bases and J by 2 bases. The CDR3 contains 14 residues. In germline, CDR1 is KGHSH, CDR2 LQKENI. The CDR3 DNA sequence: TGTGCCAGCTCAGCGGGACAGGGCCCCTACGAGCAGTACTTC. Residues: CASSAGQGPYEQYF.

The J gene is TRBJ2-5, the V gene TRBV4-2, with 7 bases matching TRBD1. Germline V lookup: CDR1 LGHNA, CDR2 YNFKEQ. The CDR3 has 14 residues. Unmatched junction bases numbered 5, after V lost 2 bases and J lost 5 bases. CDR3 DNA sequence: TGTGCCAGCAGCCAATCAAGGGGGCGCGAGACCCAGTACTTC. Its translation: CASSQSRGRETQYF.

The chain joins TRBV7-8 to TRBJ2-2; possibly TRBD1 for D (6 bases). V lost 6 bases and J 6 bases, leaving 14 bases between the germline ends. This CDR3 region has 14 residues. Germline lookup yields CDR1 SGHVS and CDR2 FQNEAQ. The CDR3 reads CASRPYRVAGELFF. The CDR3 nucleotides read TGTGCCAGCAGGCCATACAGGGTTGCCGGGGAGCTGTTTTTT. Filled out from reference TRBV7-8 and TRBJ2-2, the complete variable domain reads GAGVSQSPRYKVAKRGQDVALRCDPISGHVSLFWYQQALGQGPEFLTYFQNEAQLDKSGLPSDRFFAERPEGSVSTLKIQRTQQEDSAVYLCASRPYRVAGELFFGEGSRLTVL.

J is TRBJ2-1 and V is TRBV7-2, with D tentatively TRBD1 (5 bases). Germline V gene sequence: CDR1 SGHTA, CDR2 FQGNSA. Trimming removed 4 bases from V and 4 bases from J, with 20 bases in between. CDR3 length equals 17 residues. The CDR3 here is CASSSLRQGRWYNEQFF. The CDR3 DNA reads as TGTGCCAGCAGCTCCTTACGGCAGGGTAGGTGGTACAATGAGCAGTTCTTC.

The rearrangement joins TRBV6-1 to TRBJ1-5; D uncertain. The CDR3 has 14 amino acids. The V end lost 2 bases, the J end lost 0 bases, and 5 bases lay between the germline ends. Germline-derived CDR1 and CDR2 are MNHNS and SASEGT. Here the CDR3 reads CASSEYFSNQPQHF. Written as DNA, the CDR3 is TGTGCCAGCAGTGAATACTTTAGCAATCAGCCCCAGCATTTT.

V gene TRBV10-3 combines with J gene TRBJ2-7; maybe TRBD1 (5 bases). Trimming stripped 4 bases from V and 0 bases from J, with 7 bases between. CDR3 length: 13 amino acids. Germline V gives CDR1 ENHRY, CDR2 SYGVKD. The CDR3 region is CAISAQGSYEQYF. The CDR3 region has the DNA TGTGCCATCAGTGCCCAGGGCTCCTACGAGCAGTACTTC.

The chain uses TRBV5-4 and TRBJ2-5; 7 bases match TRBD2. Germline trimming cut 4 bases from V and 5 bases from J; bases unmatched to any gene: 5. Germline CDR1 SGHNT, CDR2 YYREEE (reference sequence). This CDR3 comprises 13 residues. The CDR3 region has the DNA TGTGCCAGCAGCCTTGGGGGAGGGGAGACCCAGTACTTC. This sequence encodes CASSLGGGETQYF.

This clone was recorded once. This chain links TRBV4-3 with TRBJ1-1; D remains unclear. The length of the CDR3 is 15 residues. Germline CDR1 and CDR2: LGHNA and YSLEER. Between the trimmed V and J ends, which lost 0 bases and 2 bases, there was a span of 10 bases. As DNA, the CDR3 is TGCGCCAGCAGCCAAGATTTGATAAGCAACACTGAAGCTTTCTTT. Its protein product is CASSQDLISNTEAFF.

V is TRBV19 and J is TRBJ2-1, with D hard to call. The V gene's germline CDR1 is LNHDA and CDR2 SQIVND (reference sequence). V dropped 2 bases and J dropped 0 bases, with 20 bases sitting between them. The CDR3 contains 19 residues. DNA for the CDR3: TGTGCCAGTAGTATACGGGTCCATCGGCGGCCCGACTCCTACAATGAGCAGTTCTTC. This codes for CASSIRVHRRPDSYNEQFF.

V and J are TRBV4-1 and TRBJ1-1; 7 bases match TRBD1. CDR3 length: 15 residues. The germline gives CDR1 MGHRA, CDR2 YSYEKL. V gave up 0 bases and J gave up 4 bases; unmatched junction bases: 5. The CDR3 nucleotides read TGCGCCAGCAGCCAAGACGTGACAGGGAGCACTGAAGCTTTCTTT. Its translation is CASSQDVTGSTEAFF.

This clone came up once. The chain carries TRBV27 and TRBJ2-6; D possibly corresponds to TRBD2 (5 bases). CDR1 and CDR2 from the germline V gene are MNHEY and SMNVEV (reference sequence). The CDR3 loop spans 14 amino acids. Trimming removed 6 bases from V and 2 bases from J, with 8 bases in between. DNA for the CDR3: TGTGCCAGCAGCGGGAATCCTGGGGCCAACGTCCTGACTTTC. The encoded protein is CASSGNPGANVLTF.

The J gene is TRBJ1-4, the V gene TRBV7-9; 9 bases agree with TRBD1. The V gene end was trimmed by 5 bases and the J gene end by 6 bases; junction bases not matched to a gene: 10. The germline gives CDR1 SEHNR, CDR2 FQNEAQ (reference sequence). The length of the CDR3 is 16 residues. CDR3 in DNA: TGTGCCAGCAGCCCCTCGCCGGGACAGGGCGATGAAAAACTGTTTTTT. This gives the protein CASSPSPGQGDEKLFF. Using reference TRBV7-9 and TRBJ1-4 for the parts outside the CDR3, the full variable domain is DTGVSQNPRHKITKRGQNVTFRCDPISEHNRLYWYRQTLGQGPEFLTYFQNEAQLEKSRLLSDRFSAERPKGSFSTLEIQRTEQGDSAMYLCASSPSPGQGDEKLFFGSGTQLSVL.

The gene calls are TRBV4-3 and TRBJ1-3; 8 bases line up with TRBD1. J gave up 4 bases and V 0 bases, and 8 bases lay outside the gene matches. The CDR3 contains 17 residues. Germline lookup yields CDR1 LGHNA and CDR2 YSLEER. The chain's CDR3 is CASSQDYQGALGNTIYF. CDR3 DNA sequence: TGCGCCAGCAGCCAAGATTATCAGGGGGCGCTAGGAAACACCATATATTTT.

V gene TRBV14 combines with J gene TRBJ2-7, with 8 bases identical to TRBD2. V was clipped by 3 bases and J by 6 bases; unmatched bases: 4. The CDR3 is 13 residues long. The germline CDR1 and CDR2 sequences are SGHDN and FVKESK. CDR3 sequence (DNA): TGTGCCAGCAGCCAGGGACTAGTTCTCGAGCAGTACTTC. Translating gives CASSQGLVLEQYF.

The CDR3 protein is CASRGSNFEGAFF. The CDR3 DNA is TGTGCCAGCAGAGGATCAAATTTCGAGGGTGCTTTCTTT. The chain employs TRBV6-5 and TRBJ1-1; D gene ambiguous. CDR1 is MNHEY and CDR2 is SVGAGI in the germline V gene. V was shortened by 6 bases and J by 11 bases, with 19 bases between the two germline ends. The CDR3 covers 13 residues.

This clone showed up just once. The chain recombines TRBV5-4 with TRBJ1-1, with D possibly matching TRBD1 (6 bases). Trimming cost V 3 bases and J 1 base, with 10 bases left between them. This CDR3 contains 14 residues. Germline assignment: CDR1 SGHNT and CDR2 YYREEE (reference sequence). CDR3 in amino acids: CASSYETGNTEAFF. For the CDR3, the DNA is TGTGCCAGCAGCTACGAGACAGGGAACACTGAAGCTTTCTTT. Full variable domain (outside the CDR3, taken from reference TRBV5-4 and TRBJ1-1): ETGVTQSPTHLIKTRGQQVTLRCSSQSGHNTVSWYQQALGQGPQFIFQYYREEENGRGNFPPRFSGLQFPNYSSELNVNALELDDSALYLCASSYETGNTEAFFGQGTRLTVV.

J is TRBJ1-5 and V is TRBV7-9; 7 bases line up with TRBD1. Germline assignment: CDR1 SEHNR and CDR2 FQNEAQ (reference sequence). The CDR3 extends over 19 amino acids. V shed 5 bases, J shed 2 bases, and the junction held 18 bases outside the gene matches. CDR3 loop: CASSGNRDREGLGNQPQHF. The CDR3 DNA is TGTGCCAGCAGCGGCAACCGGGACAGAGAGGGCCTTGGCAATCAGCCCCAGCATTTT. Supplemented by reference TRBV7-9 and TRBJ1-5, the full variable domain reads DTGVSQNPRHKITKRGQNVTFRCDPISEHNRLYWYRQTLGQGPEFLTYFQNEAQLEKSRLLSDRFSAERPKGSFSTLEIQRTEQGDSAMYLCASSGNRDREGLGNQPQHFGDGTRLSIL.

The chain carries TRBV18 and TRBJ1-1, with 11 bases lining up with TRBD1. CDR1 and CDR2 (germline): KGHSH, LQKENI. CDR3 size: 16 residues. The trim removed 3 bases at V and 1 base at J, leaving 4 bases unmatched. CDR3 region: CASSPPGQGGNTEAFF. The CDR3 nucleotides read TGTGCCAGCTCACCTCCGGGACAGGGGGGGAACACTGAAGCTTTCTTT.

This rearrangement joins TRBV28 to TRBJ1-1; 7 bases fit TRBD1. J gave up 0 bases and V 9 bases, and 10 bases lay outside the gene matches. The CDR3 totals 15 residues. Germline V lookup: CDR1 MDHEN, CDR2 SYDVKM. The CDR3 DNA is TGTGCCAGTCAGACAGGGAGAAGGCTGAACACTGAAGCTTTCTTT. It codes for CASQTGRRLNTEAFF.

The chain joins TRBV29-1 to TRBJ1-3; D is unclear. V was shortened by 6 bases and J by 0 bases, with 9 bases between the two germline ends. Germline CDR1 is SQVTM and CDR2 is ANQGSEA. The length of the CDR3 is 13 residues. CDR3: CSVETASGNTIYF. In DNA, the CDR3 is TGCAGCGTGGAGACGGCCTCTGGAAACACCATATATTTT.

In its sample, this clone was seen a few times. This rearrangement joins TRBV2 to TRBJ2-1, with 11 bases identical to TRBD2. Per the germline V gene, CDR1 is SNHLY and CDR2 is FYNNEI. V gave up 6 bases and J gave up 9 bases; unmatched junction bases: 10. This CDR3 region has 15 residues. The CDR3 DNA is TGTGCCAGCAGCGCCCGGGTAGCGGGGGGGGGTGAGCAGTTCTTC. It specifies CASSARVAGGGEQFF.

This clone was found a few times. The chain employs TRBV19 and TRBJ1-4; no clear D. Germline-derived CDR1 and CDR2 are LNHDA and SQIVND (reference sequence). V lost 3 bases and J lost 8, with 10 bases in between. The CDR3 totals 13 residues. The CDR3 DNA follows: TGTGCCAGTAGTATGGGAGGCCGAGAAAAACTGTTTTTT. Translated, it gives CASSMGGREKLFF.

The rearrangement joins TRBV27 to TRBJ1-6; 7 positions match TRBD1. V was clipped by 0 bases and J by 7 bases; unmatched bases: 3. Germline assignment: CDR1 MNHEY and CDR2 SMNVEV (reference sequence). CDR3 length equals 15 residues. The CDR3 reads CASSLSQGVNSPLHF. The CDR3 DNA reads as TGTGCCAGCAGTTTATCCCAGGGGGTAAATTCACCCCTCCACTTT.